The clone carrying this T cell receptor beta chain has only a few counts. With a J-beta primer mix and a sample-barcoded 5' primer, a second PCR ran about 7 to 12 cycles. TCRdb itself ran the 5' RACE reads through MiXCR, one entry per CDR3 protein. The data show over a million distinct CDR3 sequences, about 43% seen once. This entry comes from a study of blood T cells in healthy people across ages. In germline, CDR1 is MGHRA, CDR2 YSYEKL. Trimming took 5 bases from V and 2 from J, leaving 13 bases between them. This CDR3 spans 15 amino acids. What was sequenced was blood. The receptor was derived from a woman between 18 and 29 years old in good health. The chain is built from TRBV4-1 and TRBJ1-3, with TRBD1 as a possible D gene (6 bases). CDR3 nucleotide sequence: TGCGCCAGCAGCAAGACAGGCGTTGCTGGAAACACCATATATTTT. Translating it yields CASSKTGVAGNTIYF.